Listed below are T cell receptor beta chains from one sample, sequenced in a study of blood T cell repertoires in COVID-19. Sequencing was performed with immunoSEQ multiplex PCR; in TCRdb, only in-frame clones are kept and a portion is missing. The sample shows approximately 290,000 clones, more than 85% of them seen only once. The sequencing sample was made of peripheral blood. The source of these receptors is a woman aged 25 to 45 with COVID-19, enrolled during active disease. The CDR3 runs from the conserved cysteine through the conserved F or W. A D gene is named only where the DNA matches it firmly. Where a row states a size, it is once, few, many or the class of an expanded clone; other rows omit it.

V,D,J,size,DNA,CDR3
TRBV5-1,NA,TRBJ1-2,once,TGCGCCAGCAGCTTGGTAGTACAGGGCAACTATGGCTACACCTTC,CASSLVVQGNYGYTF
TRBV12-3/TRBV12-4,NA,TRBJ2-7,NA,TGTGCCAGCAGTCGCCTGGCTTACGAGCAGTACTTC,CASSRLAYEQYF
TRBV7-7,NA,TRBJ2-3,NA,TGTGCCAGCAGCTTAGGACAACCGAGCACAGATACGCAGTATTTT,CASSLGQPSTDTQYF
TRBV29-1,NA,TRBJ1-1,NA,TGCAGCGGAGTGAACACTGAAGCTTTCTTT,CSGVNTEAFF
TRBV9,NA,TRBJ1-6,NA,TGTGCCAGCAGCGTAGGTGGAGGGAGCTCCTATAATTCACCCCTCCACTTT,CASSVGGGSSYNSPLHF
TRBV5-1,NA,TRBJ1-1,NA,TGCGCCAGCAGTACCGACGGGGTGAACACTGAAGCTTTCTTT,CASSTDGVNTEAFF
TRBV1,NA,TRBJ1-2,NA,TGCACCAGCAGCCAGTTTCCCCGGGACAGAAACTATGGCTACACCTTC,CTSSQFPRDRNYGYTF
TRBV7-9,NA,TRBJ1-3,NA,TGTGCCAGCAGTTTGGCACAGTATGGAAACACCATATATTTT,CASSLAQYGNTIYF
TRBV19,TRBD2,TRBJ2-1,NA,TGTGCCAGCTCCCAATTCAGCGGGGGGATAGGCAATGAGCAGTTCTTC,CASSQFSGGIGNEQFF
TRBV11-2,NA,TRBJ2-2,NA,TGTGCCAGCAGCTTACTAGCGAACACCGGGGAGCTGTTTTTT,CASSLLANTGELFF
TRBV7-2,TRBD1,TRBJ1-2,NA,TGTGCCAGCAGCGCGACAGGGGGAAACTATGGCTACACCTTC,CASSATGGNYGYTF
TRBV5-4,TRBD2,TRBJ2-1,NA,TGTGCCAGCAGCCCCGCTAGCGGGTCCTCCTATGAGCAGTTCTTC,CASSPASGSSYEQFF
TRBV27,TRBD2,TRBJ2-7,NA,TGTGCCAGCAGTTTATCCCCGGCTAGCGGGGAGATCTACGAGCAGTACTTC,CASSLSPASGEIYEQYF
TRBV27,NA,TRBJ2-3,once,TGTGCCAGCAGTTTCCTAGCGACAGATACGCAGTATTTT,CASSFLATDTQYF
TRBV21-1,NA,TRBJ1-1,NA,TGTGCCAGCAGCAAAGGGGGGGGACACCGGAACACTGAAGCTTTCTTT,CASSKGGGHRNTEAFF
TRBV19,NA,TRBJ2-1,NA,TGTGCCAGTAGAAGATCCGTCAGCTCCTACAATGAGCAGTTCTTC,CASRRSVSSYNEQFF
TRBV7-2,NA,TRBJ1-5,NA,TGTGCCAGCAGCTTGAGTTGGAGGAACAATCAGCCCCAGCATTTT,CASSLSWRNNQPQHF
TRBV30,TRBD1,TRBJ1-2,NA,TGTGCCTGGAAAAACCGGGACAGGGGGCATCCTGGCTACACCTTC,CAWKNRDRGHPGYTF
TRBV7-9,NA,TRBJ1-1,NA,TGTGCCAGCAGCCTACCACCGAACACTGAAGCTTTCTTT,CASSLPPNTEAFF
TRBV6-5,NA,TRBJ1-4,NA,TGTGCCAGCAGGCGGGGTTTGAATGAAAAACTGTTTTTT,CASRRGLNEKLFF
TRBV5-5,NA,TRBJ2-2,NA,TGTGCCAGCAGCAGCCCGGGCACCGGGGAGCTGTTTTTT,CASSSPGTGELFF
TRBV19,NA,TRBJ1-2,NA,TGTGCCAGTAGTATATCGAACTATGGCTACACCTTC,CASSISNYGYTF